Each of the 15 T cell receptor beta chains below was sequenced from the same sample in a study of T-cell memory formation after mild COVID-19. One entry per CDR3 protein, called by TCRdb with MiXCR from the 5' RACE reads. Of more than 400,000 distinct CDR3 sequences listed, roughly 20% are singletons. Sequenced sample: PBMCs or a T cell subset sorted from them (not recorded which). The source of these receptors is an adult woman who had mild COVID-19 (a few samples of this study predate the infection). Cell type and time point are not known.

This chain uses TRBV20-1 with TRBJ2-1, with 8 bases that match TRBD2. Per germline, CDR1 DFQATT and CDR2 SNEGSKA (reference sequence). Trimming cost V 0 bases and J 2 bases; bases outside gene matches: 3. This CDR3 region has 15 residues. This CDR3 is CSAREPGLAYNEQFF. In DNA form, the CDR3 reads TGCAGTGCTAGAGAACCGGGACTAGCCTACAATGAGCAGTTCTTC.

This chain connects TRBV7-9 to TRBJ1-2, with D unresolved. Germline V lookup: CDR1 SEHNR, CDR2 FQNEAQ (reference sequence). The CDR3 is made up of 20 amino acids. Trimming left V 5 bases short and J 4 bases short, with 32 bases between. In nucleotides, the CDR3 is TGTGCCAGCAGCCCGAGCGGGTTGGGCCCAGGTCGAGTGGACCTCTATGGCTACACCTTC. Translated, it gives CASSPSGLGPGRVDLYGYTF.

The gene calls are TRBV3-1 and TRBJ1-2; D gene ambiguous. CDR3 length: 16 residues. Germline V CDR1 and CDR2: LGHDT, YNNKEL (reference sequence). Trimming removed 0 bases from V and 2 bases from J, with 13 bases in between. This CDR3 is CASSQDYGGYNYGYTF. CDR3 DNA sequence: TGTGCCAGCAGCCAAGACTACGGAGGATACAACTATGGCTACACCTTC.

The chain employs TRBV5-1 and TRBJ2-2; 9 bases line up with TRBD2. The germline V gene has CDR1 SGHRS and CDR2 YFSETQ. J lost 2 bases, V lost 0 bases, and 5 bases had no gene match. The CDR3 runs 17 residues. CDR3 nucleotide sequence: TGCGCCAGCAGCTTGGGCCGCGGGAGGGCAAACACCGGGGAGCTGTTTTTT. As protein: CASSLGRGRANTGELFF.

This clonotype was detected many times. The chain is built from TRBV5-1 and TRBJ2-7; D perhaps matches TRBD1 (6 bases). CDR1 is SGHRS, CDR2 YFSETQ, per germline. The V end was cut by 3 bases, the J end by 4 bases, with 14 bases between. The CDR3 is made up of 14 amino acids. The CDR3 spells CASSSRGSSYEQYF. Written as DNA, the CDR3 is TGCGCCAGCAGCTCCAGGGGATCCTCGTACGAGCAGTACTTC.

The V gene is TRBV3-1, the J gene TRBJ2-3; TRBD2 agrees at 12 bases. V shed 4 bases, J shed 3 bases, and the junction held 5 bases outside the gene matches. Germline V CDR1 and CDR2: LGHDT, YNNKEL (reference sequence). This CDR3 comprises 16 residues. The CDR3 DNA is TGTGCCAGCAGCCCAGGGACTAGCGGGTGGACAGATACGCAGTATTTT. Translating gives CASSPGTSGWTDTQYF.

V gene TRBV27 combines with J gene TRBJ1-2; the match to TRBD1 covers 7 bases. Germline CDR1 is MNHEY and CDR2 is SMNVEV (reference sequence). V shed 6 bases and J 8 bases; nucleotides not matched to a gene: 15. CDR3 length equals 15 residues. The CDR3 protein is CASSRRGTGVEGYTF. CDR3 DNA: TGTGCCAGCAGCCGTAGAGGAACAGGGGTGGAGGGCTACACCTTC.

This clonotype turned up a few times. The chain carries TRBV27 and TRBJ2-7, with D perhaps being TRBD1 or TRBD2 (6 bases each). V shed 7 bases and J shed 6 bases, with 10 bases lying between them. The length of the CDR3 is 11 residues. In germline, CDR1 is MNHEY, CDR2 SMNVEV (reference sequence). Here the CDR3 DNA reads TGTGCCAGCATCGGGGGCGCCGAGCAGTACTTC. It codes for CASIGGAEQYF.

This sequence joins TRBV7-2 and TRBJ1-5; no clear D. The germline CDR1 and CDR2 sequences are SGHTA and FQGNSA. Trimming stripped 5 bases from V and 1 base from J, with 12 bases between. The CDR3 contains 15 residues. CDR3 region: CASSPDRRSNQPQHF. In DNA, the CDR3 is TGTGCCAGCAGCCCAGATCGAAGGAGCAATCAGCCCCAGCATTTT.

The chain has TRBV7-8 and TRBJ2-1, with 10 bases fitting TRBD2. Per germline, CDR1 SGHVS and CDR2 FQNEAQ. CDR3 length: 17 amino acids. After removal of 5 bases from V and 8 bases from J, the junction contained 15 bases not matched to a gene. The DNA of the CDR3 is TGTGCCAGCAGCCGGCCCAGTCTAGCGGGAGTTAAGGATGAGCAGTTCTTC. Amino acids: CASSRPSLAGVKDEQFF.

This clonotype occurred many times. This sequence joins TRBV18 and TRBJ2-1, with D possibly being TRBD2 (6 bases). In germline, CDR1 is KGHSH, CDR2 LQKENI. CDR3 length: 15 amino acids. V was pared by 3 bases and J by 6 bases, with 15 bases between. The CDR3: CASSPPSVGINEQFF. CDR3 nucleotides: TGTGCCAGCTCACCCCCTAGCGTGGGAATCAATGAGCAGTTCTTC.

This clonotype turned up a few times. The germline gene is not matched at one end of the junction; a read error may be the cause. V usage is TRBV7-7 and J usage is TRBJ2-5, with TRBD1 as a possible D gene (6 bases). The CDR3 loop spans 15 amino acids. Germline loops: CDR1 SSHAT, CDR2 FNYEAQ (reference sequence). CDR3 amino acids: CASSFRDTARETQYF. DNA for the CDR3: TGTGCTAGCAGCTTCCGGGACACGGCACGGGAGACCCAGTACTTC.

This clonotype has at least ten counts. V gene TRBV7-2 combines with J gene TRBJ2-1; 8 nucleotides align to TRBD1. V lost 5 bases to trimming and J lost 4 bases; unmatched junction nucleotides: 10. The CDR3 has 16 residues. Germline V gene sequence: CDR1 SGHTA, CDR2 FQGNSA. This CDR3 reads CASSGPGTGAYNEQFF. The CDR3 DNA follows: TGTGCCAGCAGCGGACCCGGGACAGGAGCTTACAATGAGCAGTTCTTC.

This clonotype was counted between two and nine times. V usage is TRBV19 and J usage is TRBJ2-1; TRBD2 agrees at 11 bases. Germline loops: CDR1 LNHDA, CDR2 SQIVND (reference sequence). The CDR3 runs 17 residues. V gave up 3 bases and J gave up 7 bases; unmatched junction bases: 11. Here the CDR3 DNA reads TGTGCCAGTAGTATCTCCGGGCTAGCGGGAGGTACGAATGAGCAGTTCTTC. Translating it yields CASSISGLAGGTNEQFF. The variable domain in full, completed from reference TRBV19 and TRBJ2-1, reads DGGITQSPKYLFRKEGQNVTLSCEQNLNHDAMYWYRQDPGQGLRLIYYSQIVNDFQKGDIAEGYSVSREKKESFPLTVTSAQKNPTAFYLCASSISGLAGGTNEQFFGPGTRLTVL.

The rearrangement joins TRBV7-2 to TRBJ2-3; D uncertain. CDR1 is SGHTA and CDR2 is FQGNSA in the germline V gene. The CDR3 is made up of 16 amino acids. V gave up 1 base and J gave up 4 bases, with 15 bases separating them. The CDR3 DNA sequence: TGTGCCAGCAGCTTAGTGATCTGGGCCCAGGCAGATACGCAGTATTTT. It translates to CASSLVIWAQADTQYF.